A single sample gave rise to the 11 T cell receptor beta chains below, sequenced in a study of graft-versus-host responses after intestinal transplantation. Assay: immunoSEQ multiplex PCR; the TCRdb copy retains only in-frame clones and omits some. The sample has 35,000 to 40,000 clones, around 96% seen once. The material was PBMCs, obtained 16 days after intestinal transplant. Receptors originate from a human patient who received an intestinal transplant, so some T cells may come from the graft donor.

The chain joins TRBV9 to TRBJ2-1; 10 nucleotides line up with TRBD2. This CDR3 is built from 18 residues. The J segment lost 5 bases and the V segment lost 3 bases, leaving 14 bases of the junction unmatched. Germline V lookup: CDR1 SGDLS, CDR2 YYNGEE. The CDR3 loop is CASSGRLAGAPLHNEQFF. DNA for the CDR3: TGTGCCAGCAGCGGTAGGCTAGCGGGAGCGCCTCTACACAATGAGCAGTTCTTC.

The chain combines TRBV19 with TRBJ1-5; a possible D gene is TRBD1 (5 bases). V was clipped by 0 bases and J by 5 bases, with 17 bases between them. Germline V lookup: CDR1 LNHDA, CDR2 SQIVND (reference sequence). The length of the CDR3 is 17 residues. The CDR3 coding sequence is TGTGCCAGTAGTATAGATCTGCGGGGGAGGGGCTATCAGCCCCAGCATTTT. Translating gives CASSIDLRGRGYQPQHF.

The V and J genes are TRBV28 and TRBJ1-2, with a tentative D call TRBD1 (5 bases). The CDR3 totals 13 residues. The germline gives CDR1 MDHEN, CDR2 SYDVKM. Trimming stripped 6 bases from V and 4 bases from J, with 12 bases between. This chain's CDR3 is CASSPGPIYGYTF. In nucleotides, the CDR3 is TGTGCCAGCAGCCCGGGACCGATCTATGGCTACACCTTC.

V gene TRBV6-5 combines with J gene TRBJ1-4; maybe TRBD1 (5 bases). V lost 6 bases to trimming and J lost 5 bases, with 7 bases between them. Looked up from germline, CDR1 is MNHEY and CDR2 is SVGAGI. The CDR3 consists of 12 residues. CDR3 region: CASRTANEKLFF. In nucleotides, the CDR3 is TGTGCCAGCAGGACAGCAAATGAAAAACTGTTTTTT.

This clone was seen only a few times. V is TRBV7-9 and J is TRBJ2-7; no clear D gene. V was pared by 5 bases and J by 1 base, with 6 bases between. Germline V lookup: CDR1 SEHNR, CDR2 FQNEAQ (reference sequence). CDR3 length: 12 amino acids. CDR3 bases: TGTGCCAGCAGCCCCGGATCCTACGAGCAGTACTTC. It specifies CASSPGSYEQYF.

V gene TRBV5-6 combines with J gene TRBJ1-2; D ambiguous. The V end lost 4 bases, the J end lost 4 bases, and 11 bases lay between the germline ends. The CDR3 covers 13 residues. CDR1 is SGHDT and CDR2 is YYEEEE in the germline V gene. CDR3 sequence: CASSPGPGYGYTF. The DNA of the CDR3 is TGTGCCAGCAGCCCCGGACCGGGCTATGGCTACACCTTC.

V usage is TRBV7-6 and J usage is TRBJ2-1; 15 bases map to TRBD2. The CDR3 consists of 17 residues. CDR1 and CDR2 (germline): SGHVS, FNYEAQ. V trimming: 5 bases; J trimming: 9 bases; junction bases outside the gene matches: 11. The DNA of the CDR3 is TGTGCCAGCAGCCCCCTCTTCCGGACTAGCGGGAGGGGTGAGCAGTTCTTC. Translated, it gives CASSPLFRTSGRGEQFF.

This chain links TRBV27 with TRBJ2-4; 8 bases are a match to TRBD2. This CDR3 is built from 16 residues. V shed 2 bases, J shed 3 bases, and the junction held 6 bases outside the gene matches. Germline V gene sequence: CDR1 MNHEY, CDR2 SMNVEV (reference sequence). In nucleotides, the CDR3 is TGTGCCAGCAGTTTAAGGCCTAGCGGGTTCAAAAACATTCAGTACTTC. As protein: CASSLRPSGFKNIQYF.

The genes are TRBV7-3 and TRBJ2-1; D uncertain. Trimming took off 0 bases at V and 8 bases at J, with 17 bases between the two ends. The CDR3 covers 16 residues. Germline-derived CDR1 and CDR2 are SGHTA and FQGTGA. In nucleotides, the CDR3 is TGTGCCAGCAGCTTAACGGGCCTAGATATTATCGATGAGCAGTTCTTC. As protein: CASSLTGLDIIDEQFF.

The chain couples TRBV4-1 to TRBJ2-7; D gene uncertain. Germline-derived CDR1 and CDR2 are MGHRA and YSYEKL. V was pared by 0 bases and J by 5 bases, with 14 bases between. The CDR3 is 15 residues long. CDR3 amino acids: CASSQDGLSWDEQYF. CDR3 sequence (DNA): TGCGCCAGCAGCCAAGATGGGCTCTCTTGGGACGAGCAGTACTTC.

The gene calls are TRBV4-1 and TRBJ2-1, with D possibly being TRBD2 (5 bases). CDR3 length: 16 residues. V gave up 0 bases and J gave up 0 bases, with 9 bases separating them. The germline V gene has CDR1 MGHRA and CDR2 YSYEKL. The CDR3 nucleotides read TGCGCCAGCAGCCAAGAATCTAGCAGCTCCTACAATGAGCAGTTCTTC. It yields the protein CASSQESSSSYNEQFF.